This TCR beta chain was identified during a study of blood T cell repertoires in COVID-19. CDR1 is MGHRA, CDR2 YSYEKL, per germline. With 4 bases clipped from V and 6 bases from J, the junction kept 11 bases outside the gene matches. CDR3 length: 16 amino acids. The table came from immunoSEQ multiplex PCR; TCRdb's copy has only in-frame clones and leaves some out. The data show 300,000 to 450,000 clones, with 85% seen just once and under 4% held by the top ten. The sample was peripheral blood. The chain uses TRBV4-1 and TRBJ2-2, with TRBD2 identical over 7 bases. The receptor was isolated from a woman aged 18 to 35 with acute or convalescent COVID-19. The CDR3: CASSLSAGPLPGELFF. CDR3 coding DNA: TGCGCCAGCAGCCTCTCAGCGGGGCCTCTCCCCGGGGAGCTGTTTTTT.